A selection of T cell receptor beta chains follows, all from one sample in a study of shared clonotypes between healthy human individuals. Method: immunoSEQ multiplex PCR; TCRdb's copy keeps in-frame clones and lacks some. Of about 710,000 clones listed, 73% are singletons. The sequencing input was memory CD4+ T cells sorted from blood. All receptors come from a woman in her 30s in good health. CDR3s include the opening cysteine and the closing phenylalanine or tryptophan. D genes are given only for firm matches. Clone sizes are given selectively: once, few, many, or a class where the clone is expanded.

TRBD2,TRBV19,NA,TRBJ2-7,TGTGCCAGTAGTAACGGCGCGGGAGGCACCTACGAGCAGTACTTC,CASSNGAGGTYEQYF
NA,TRBV28,once,TRBJ1-5,TGTGCCAGCTCCACCGCGGGGGTCCTCAATCAGCCCCAGCATTTT,CASSTAGVLNQPQHF
NA,TRBV5-1,NA,TRBJ1-1,TGCGCCAGCAGCTTGGTAGCGGGGGCGAACACTGAAGCTTTCTTT,CASSLVAGANTEAFF
NA,TRBV19,NA,TRBJ1-3,TGTGCCAGTAGTATAGCTGGCAGCTCTGGAAACACCATATATTTT,CASSIAGSSGNTIYF
NA,TRBV6-6,few,TRBJ1-2,TGTGCCAGCAGTGGGGACGGCCGGAGGTATGGCTACACCTTC,CASSGDGRRYGYTF
NA,TRBV7-9,NA,TRBJ2-3,TGTGCCAGCAGCTTAGTTAGCGTCTTCGATACGCAGTATTTT,CASSLVSVFDTQYF
NA,TRBV12-5,NA,TRBJ1-3,TGTGCTAGTGGGCTCAGAAACACCATATATTTT,CASGLRNTIYF
NA,TRBV5-8,NA,TRBJ1-2,TGTGCCAGCAGCTTGGCGGACAGCAACTATGGCTACACCTTC,CASSLADSNYGYTF
TRBD2,TRBV2,NA,TRBJ2-1,TGTGCCAGCATCAGAGCGGGATACTACAATGAGCAGTTCTTC,CASIRAGYYNEQFF
NA,TRBV10-3,NA,TRBJ2-7,TGTGCCACCCAGTTCGACATACCCTACGAGCAGTACTTC,CATQFDIPYEQYF
NA,TRBV6-5,NA,TRBJ2-4,TGTGCCAGCAGTTGCTTTCTAATAAATCGGGACATTCAGTACTTC,CASSCFLINRDIQYF
TRBD2,TRBV28,NA,TRBJ2-5,TGTGCCAGCAGTCCCATCCCCGGGAGGAAGGGCCAAGAGACCCAGTACTTC,CASSPIPGRKGQETQYF
NA,TRBV2,NA,TRBJ2-7,TGTGCCAGCAGTGACCCCATAGCGGAACCTTACGAGCAGTACTTC,CASSDPIAEPYEQYF
NA,TRBV7-9,NA,TRBJ2-7,TGTGCCAGCAGCTTGATGGGCGGGAACCACGAGCAGTACTTC,CASSLMGGNHEQYF
NA,TRBV5-1,NA,TRBJ1-2,TGCGCCAGCAGCTTGGGGGACGGTAGCTATGGCTACACCTTC,CASSLGDGSYGYTF
NA,TRBV19,few,TRBJ1-5,TGTGCCAGTAGTATCCTCCGAGGACCCAGCAATCAGCCCCAGCATTTT,CASSILRGPSNQPQHF
NA,TRBV6-4,NA,TRBJ2-2,TGTGCCAGCAGTGATAGGCCCACCGGGGAGCTGTTTTTT,CASSDRPTGELFF
NA,TRBV6-1,NA,TRBJ2-7,TGTGCCAGCAGTGAAAACCGATACGAGCAGTACTTC,CASSENRYEQYF
TRBD1,TRBV5-1,NA,TRBJ1-1,TGCGCCAGCAGGTCTGGGCAGGGGGCGAGCACTGAAGCTTTCTTT,CASRSGQGASTEAFF
NA,TRBV28,NA,TRBJ1-2,TGTGCCGCCACGTGGGGGGCGGATGGCTACACCTTC,CAATWGADGYTF
NA,TRBV7-2,NA,TRBJ2-5,TGTGCCAGCAGCTTAGGTAGCGGAGGGGGAGAGACCCAGTACTTC,CASSLGSGGGETQYF
TRBD1,TRBV18,NA,TRBJ2-7,TGTGCCAGCTCACCCCCCGACAGGGGAGTACCCTACGAGCAGTACTTC,CASSPPDRGVPYEQYF
NA,TRBV7-2,NA,TRBJ1-2,TGTGCCAGCACCAACCGTCAGGGTCTCTATGGCTACACCTTC,CASTNRQGLYGYTF
NA,TRBV5-1,NA,TRBJ2-3,TGCGCCAGCAGCTTGGGACTCATGAGCACAGATACGCAGTATTTT,CASSLGLMSTDTQYF
TRBD1,TRBV28,NA,TRBJ1-4,TGTGCCAGCAGTACCCAGGGGGGGACTAATGAAAAACTGTTTTTT,CASSTQGGTNEKLFF
NA,TRBV28,NA,TRBJ2-7,TGTGCCAGCAGTTTGTGGTGGGGCGAGCAGTACTTC,CASSLWWGEQYF
TRBD2,TRBV4-2,NA,TRBJ2-2,TGTGCCAGCAGCCAAGGCAGGGCACTAGCGGGGGGAGGCACCGGGGAGCTGTTTTTT,CASSQGRALAGGGTGELFF
NA,TRBV19,NA,TRBJ1-2,TGTGCCAGTAGTTACCGACAGCAAGGGAACTATGGCTACACCTTC,CASSYRQQGNYGYTF
NA,TRBV7-7,NA,TRBJ2-2,TGTGCCAGCAGCTTAACTGGCGGCAACACCGGGGAGCTGTTTTTT,CASSLTGGNTGELFF
NA,TRBV18,NA,TRBJ2-2,TGTGCCAGCTCAATTCAGACTGCGAACACCGGGGAGCTGTTTTTT,CASSIQTANTGELFF
NA,TRBV28,few,TRBJ1-3,TGTGCCAGCAGTCCCTCTAATCCCAACACCATATATTTT,CASSPSNPNTIYF
NA,TRBV7-2,NA,TRBJ2-1,TGTGCCAGCAGCTTAGTACCGGGGGCCAATGAGCAGTTCTTC,CASSLVPGANEQFF
NA,TRBV14,NA,TRBJ1-3,TGTGCCAGCAGCCAATTTACAATCTCTGGAAACACCATATATTTT,CASSQFTISGNTIYF
NA,TRBV27,once,TRBJ2-3,TGTGCCAGCAGTTTTCTCGGTCCCTATCCGCAGTATTTT,CASSFLGPYPQYF
NA,TRBV6-5,once,TRBJ2-4,TGTGCCAGCAGCGAGGACCTTTCAGCCAAAAACATTCAGTACTTC,CASSEDLSAKNIQYF
TRBD2,TRBV27,once,TRBJ2-5,TGTGCCAGCAGTTTACGGGGGGGCGGGCTCAGCGAGACCCAGTACTTC,CASSLRGGGLSETQYF
NA,TRBV18,NA,TRBJ2-7,TGTGCCAGCTCGAGGACGGACACTAGCTCCTACGAGCAGTACTTC,CASSRTDTSSYEQYF
NA,TRBV2,NA,TRBJ2-7,TGTGCCAGCAGTACAACCTACGAGCAGTACTTC,CASSTTYEQYF
NA,TRBV2,few,TRBJ2-2,TGTGCCAGCAGTGAAGAGTCCTCGGGTCGAATCGCCGGGGAGCTGTTTTTT,CASSEESSGRIAGELFF
TRBD2,TRBV25-1,NA,TRBJ2-2,TGTGCCAGCGTGGGGACTAGCGGCACCGGGGAGCTGTTTTTT,CASVGTSGTGELFF
NA,TRBV5-4,NA,TRBJ2-1,TGTGCCAGCAGCTGGCCTCGGGGTAGAGAATACAATGAGCAGTTCTTC,CASSWPRGREYNEQFF
NA,TRBV25-1,NA,TRBJ1-5,TGTGCCAGCAGTGGACTTTCCGACGGGGGTGGCAATCAGCCCCAGCATTTT,CASSGLSDGGGNQPQHF
NA,TRBV6-5,NA,TRBJ2-7,TGTGCCAGCGCAGCTAGGTACGAGCAGTACTTC,CASAARYEQYF
NA,TRBV5-1,few,TRBJ2-3,TGCGCCAGCAGCTTGGCCACAGATACGCAGTATTTT,CASSLATDTQYF
TRBD2,TRBV7-8,NA,TRBJ2-5,TGTGCCAGCAGCCGACGACCAACTAGCGGGAAGGGATATGAGACCCAGTACTTC,CASSRRPTSGKGYETQYF
TRBD2,TRBV2,NA,TRBJ2-2,TGTGCCAGCAGTGAAGCGTTCCGCGCGGGAGATCCCGGGGAGCTGTTTTTT,CASSEAFRAGDPGELFF
TRBD2,TRBV4-2,few,TRBJ2-7,TGTGCCAGCAGCCAAGGACCGGGACTAGCGCCAAACTACGAGCAGTACTTC,CASSQGPGLAPNYEQYF
TRBD1,TRBV30,NA,TRBJ2-1,TGTGCCTGGAGAGCCGACAGGGATGAGCAGTTCTTC,CAWRADRDEQFF
TRBD1,TRBV10-3,NA,TRBJ1-5,TGTGCCATCAGAGCACAGGGGGCATATCAGCCCCAGCATTTT,CAIRAQGAYQPQHF
NA,TRBV4-2,NA,TRBJ2-6,TGTGCCAGCAGCCAAGGTTCTCCCAGGGCGTTCAACGTCCTGACTTTC,CASSQGSPRAFNVLTF
NA,TRBV28,NA,TRBJ2-5,TGTGCCAGCAGTCTACCCCGGCGGAAATTGATAAGAGAGACCCAGTACTTC,CASSLPRRKLIRETQYF
NA,TRBV19,few,TRBJ2-3,TGTGCCAGTAGAGACAGGTTGTCTAGCTCGGGGCGGTTCACAGATACGCAGTATTTT,CASRDRLSSSGRFTDTQYF
NA,TRBV2,NA,TRBJ1-5,TGTGCCAGCAGTGTATGGAGAAGTAGCAATCAGCCCCAGCATTTT,CASSVWRSSNQPQHF
NA,TRBV2,NA,TRBJ1-5,TGTGCCAGCAGTGGAAACAGCGGGGATCAGCCCCAGCATTTT,CASSGNSGDQPQHF
NA,TRBV28,NA,TRBJ2-2,TGTGCCAGCAGTTCCCCCCACCTAGTCCCCGGGGAGCTGTTTTTT,CASSSPHLVPGELFF
NA,TRBV5-1,NA,TRBJ1-5,TGCGCCAGCAGCTTGAACTCGGAGCAGCCCCAGCATTTT,CASSLNSEQPQHF
NA,TRBV18,once,TRBJ1-5,TGTGCCAGCTCCCCCGGCGAAGCTGCCAATCAGCCCCAGCATTTT,CASSPGEAANQPQHF
NA,TRBV25-1,NA,TRBJ2-2,TGTGCCAGCAGTGAATTACGGACAGCGAACACCGGGGAGCTGTTTTTT,CASSELRTANTGELFF
NA,TRBV28,NA,TRBJ1-3,TGTGCCAGCAGTTTGCCAGTTAACTCTGGAAACACCATATATTTT,CASSLPVNSGNTIYF
NA,TRBV2,few,TRBJ1-1,TGTGCCAGCGATCAGGGGTGGGCGGACACTGAAGCTTTCTTT,CASDQGWADTEAFF